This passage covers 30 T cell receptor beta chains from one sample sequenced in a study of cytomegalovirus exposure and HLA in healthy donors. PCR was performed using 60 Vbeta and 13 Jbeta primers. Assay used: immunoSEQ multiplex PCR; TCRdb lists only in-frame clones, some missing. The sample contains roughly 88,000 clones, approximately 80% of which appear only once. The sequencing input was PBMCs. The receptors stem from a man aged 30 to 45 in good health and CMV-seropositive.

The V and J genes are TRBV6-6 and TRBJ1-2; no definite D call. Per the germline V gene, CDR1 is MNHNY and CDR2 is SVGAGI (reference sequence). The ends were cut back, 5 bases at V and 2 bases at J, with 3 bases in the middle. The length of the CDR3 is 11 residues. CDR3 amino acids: CASSPNYGYTF. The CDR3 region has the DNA TGTGCCAGCAGTCCGAACTATGGCTACACCTTC.

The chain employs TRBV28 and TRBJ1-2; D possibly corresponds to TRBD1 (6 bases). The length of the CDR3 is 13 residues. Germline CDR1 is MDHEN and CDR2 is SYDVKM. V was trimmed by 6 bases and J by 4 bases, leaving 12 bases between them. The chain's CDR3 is CASRTGTPYGYTF. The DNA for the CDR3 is TGTGCCAGCAGGACAGGAACCCCCTATGGCTACACCTTC.

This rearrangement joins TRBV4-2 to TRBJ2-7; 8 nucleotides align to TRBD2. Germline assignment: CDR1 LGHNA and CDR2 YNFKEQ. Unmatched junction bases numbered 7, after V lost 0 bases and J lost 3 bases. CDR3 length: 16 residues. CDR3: CASSQEGGGSLYEQYV. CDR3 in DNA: TGTGCCAGCAGCCAAGAGGGCGGGGGGAGTCTCTACGAGCAGTACGTC.

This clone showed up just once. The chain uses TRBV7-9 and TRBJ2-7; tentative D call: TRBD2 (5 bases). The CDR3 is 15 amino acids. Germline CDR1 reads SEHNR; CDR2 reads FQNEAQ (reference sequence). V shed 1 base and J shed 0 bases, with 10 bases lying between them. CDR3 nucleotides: TGTGCCAGCAGCTTAGAAGGAGGCATCTCCTACGAGCAGTACTTC. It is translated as CASSLEGGISYEQYF.

The CDR3 here is CASSIGGRGPQHF. In nucleotides, the CDR3 is TGTGCCAGTAGTATTGGGGGGAGAGGGCCCCAGCATTTT. V and J are TRBV19 and TRBJ1-5; tentative D call: TRBD1 (5 bases). The germline V gene has CDR1 LNHDA and CDR2 SQIVND (reference sequence). The CDR3 contains 13 residues. The ends were cut back, 3 bases at V and 9 bases at J, with 12 bases in the middle.

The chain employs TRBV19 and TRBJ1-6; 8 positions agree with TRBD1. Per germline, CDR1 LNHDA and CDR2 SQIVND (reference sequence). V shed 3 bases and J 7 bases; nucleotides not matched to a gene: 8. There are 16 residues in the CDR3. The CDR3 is CASSILGGQANSPLHF. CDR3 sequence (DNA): TGTGCCAGTAGTATCCTGGGGGGACAGGCCAATTCACCCCTCCACTTT.

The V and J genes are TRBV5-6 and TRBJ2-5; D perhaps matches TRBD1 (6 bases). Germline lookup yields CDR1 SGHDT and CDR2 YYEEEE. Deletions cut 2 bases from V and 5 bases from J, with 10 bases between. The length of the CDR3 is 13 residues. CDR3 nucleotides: TGTGCCAGCAGCTTTACAGGGCGGGAGACCCAGTACTTC. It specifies CASSFTGRETQYF.

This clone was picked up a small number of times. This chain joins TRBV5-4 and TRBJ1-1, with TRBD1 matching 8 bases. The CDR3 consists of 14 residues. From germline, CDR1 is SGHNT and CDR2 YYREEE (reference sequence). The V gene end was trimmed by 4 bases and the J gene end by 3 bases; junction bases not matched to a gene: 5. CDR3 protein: CASSAGTGHTEAFF. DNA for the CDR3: TGTGCCAGCAGCGCCGGGACAGGCCACACTGAAGCTTTCTTT. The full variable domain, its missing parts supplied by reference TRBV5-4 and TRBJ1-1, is ETGVTQSPTHLIKTRGQQVTLRCSSQSGHNTVSWYQQALGQGPQFIFQYYREEENGRGNFPPRFSGLQFPNYSSELNVNALELDDSALYLCASSAGTGHTEAFFGQGTRLTVV.

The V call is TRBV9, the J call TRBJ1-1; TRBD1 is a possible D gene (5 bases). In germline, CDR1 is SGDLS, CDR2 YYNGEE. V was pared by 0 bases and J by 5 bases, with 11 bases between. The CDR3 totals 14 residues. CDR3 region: CASSVGGAGTEAFF. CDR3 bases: TGTGCCAGCAGCGTAGGGGGCGCGGGGACTGAAGCTTTCTTT.

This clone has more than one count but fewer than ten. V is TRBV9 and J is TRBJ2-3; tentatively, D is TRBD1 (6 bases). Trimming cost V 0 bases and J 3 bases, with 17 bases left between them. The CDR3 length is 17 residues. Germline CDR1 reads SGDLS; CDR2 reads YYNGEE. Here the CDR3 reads CASSVAQGPPGTDTQYF. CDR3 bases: TGTGCCAGCAGCGTAGCTCAGGGGCCCCCCGGGACAGATACGCAGTATTTT.

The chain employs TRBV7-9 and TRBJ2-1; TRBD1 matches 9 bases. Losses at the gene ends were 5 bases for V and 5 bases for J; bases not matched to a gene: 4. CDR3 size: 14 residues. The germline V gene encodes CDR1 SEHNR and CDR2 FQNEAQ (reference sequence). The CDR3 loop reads CASSTWTGDNEQFF. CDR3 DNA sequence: TGTGCCAGCAGCACATGGACAGGGGACAATGAGCAGTTCTTC. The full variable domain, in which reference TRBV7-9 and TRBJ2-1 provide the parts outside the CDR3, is DTGVSQNPRHKITKRGQNVTFRCDPISEHNRLYWYRQTLGQGPEFLTYFQNEAQLEKSRLLSDRFSAERPKGSFSTLEIQRTEQGDSAMYLCASSTWTGDNEQFFGPGTRLTVL.

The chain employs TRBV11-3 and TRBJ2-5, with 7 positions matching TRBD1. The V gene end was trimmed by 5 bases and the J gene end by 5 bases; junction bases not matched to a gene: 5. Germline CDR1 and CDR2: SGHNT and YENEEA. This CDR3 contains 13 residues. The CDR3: CASSLTGIETQYF. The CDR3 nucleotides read TGTGCCAGCAGCCTGACAGGGATCGAGACCCAGTACTTC.

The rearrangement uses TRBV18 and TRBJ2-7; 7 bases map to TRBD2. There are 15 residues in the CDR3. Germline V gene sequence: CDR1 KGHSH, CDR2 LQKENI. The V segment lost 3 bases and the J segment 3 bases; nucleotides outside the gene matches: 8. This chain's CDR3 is CASSPGGGSSYEQYF. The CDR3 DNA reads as TGTGCCAGCTCACCTGGCGGCGGGAGCAGCTACGAGCAGTACTTC.

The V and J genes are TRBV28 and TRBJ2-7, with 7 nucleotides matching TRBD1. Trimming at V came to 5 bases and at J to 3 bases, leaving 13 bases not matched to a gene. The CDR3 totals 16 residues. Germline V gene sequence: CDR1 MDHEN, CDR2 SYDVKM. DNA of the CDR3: TGTGCCAGCAGTCAGATGACAGGGTTTCCCATCTACGAGCAGTACTTC. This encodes CASSQMTGFPIYEQYF.

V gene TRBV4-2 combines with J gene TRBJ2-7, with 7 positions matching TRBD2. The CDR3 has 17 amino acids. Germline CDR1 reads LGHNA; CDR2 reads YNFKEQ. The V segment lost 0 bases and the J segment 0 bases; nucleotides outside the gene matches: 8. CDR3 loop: CASSQDLRREVSYEQYF. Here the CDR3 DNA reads TGTGCCAGCAGCCAAGACCTCCGCCGGGAGGTCTCCTACGAGCAGTACTTC.

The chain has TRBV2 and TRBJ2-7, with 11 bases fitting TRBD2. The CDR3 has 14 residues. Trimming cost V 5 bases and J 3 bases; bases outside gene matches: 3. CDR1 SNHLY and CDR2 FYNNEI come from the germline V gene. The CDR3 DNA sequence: TGTGCCAGCAGTAAACTAGCGGGAGACTACGAGCAGTACTTC. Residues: CASSKLAGDYEQYF.

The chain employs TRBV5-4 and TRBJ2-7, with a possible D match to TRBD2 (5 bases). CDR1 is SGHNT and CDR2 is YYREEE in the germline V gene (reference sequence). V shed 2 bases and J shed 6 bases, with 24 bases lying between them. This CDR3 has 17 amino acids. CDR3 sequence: CASSFSWGARGTSEQYF. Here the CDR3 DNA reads TGTGCCAGCAGCTTCTCTTGGGGAGCCCGGGGTACCTCCGAGCAGTACTTC.

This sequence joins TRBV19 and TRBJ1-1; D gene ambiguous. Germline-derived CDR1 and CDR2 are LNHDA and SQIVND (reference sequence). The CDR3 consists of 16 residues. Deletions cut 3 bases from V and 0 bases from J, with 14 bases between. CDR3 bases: TGTGCCAGTAGTATGTTATTGGGGAGCTTGAACACTGAAGCTTTCTTT. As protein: CASSMLLGSLNTEAFF.

The CDR3 DNA reads as TGCGCCAGCAGCCGAGATAGCGTTAGCTCCTACGAGCAGTACTTC. Residues: CASSRDSVSSYEQYF. The chain joins TRBV4-3 to TRBJ2-7, with D possibly TRBD2 on 5 matching bases. V was clipped by 4 bases and J by 0 bases, with 13 bases between them. The CDR3 contains 15 residues. Germline CDR1 reads LGHNA; CDR2 reads YSLEER.

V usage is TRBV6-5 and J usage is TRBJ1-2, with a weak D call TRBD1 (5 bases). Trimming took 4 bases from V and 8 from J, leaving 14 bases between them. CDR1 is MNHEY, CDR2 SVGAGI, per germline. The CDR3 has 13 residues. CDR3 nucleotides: TGTGCCAGCAGTTTGACTAGGGGAGGAGGCTACACCTTC. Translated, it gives CASSLTRGGGYTF.

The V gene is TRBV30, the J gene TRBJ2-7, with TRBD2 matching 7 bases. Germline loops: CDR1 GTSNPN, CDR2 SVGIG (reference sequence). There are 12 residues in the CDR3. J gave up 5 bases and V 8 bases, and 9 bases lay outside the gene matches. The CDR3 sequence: CAGGRGNNEQYF. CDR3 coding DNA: TGTGCCGGGGGGAGGGGAAACAACGAGCAGTACTTC.

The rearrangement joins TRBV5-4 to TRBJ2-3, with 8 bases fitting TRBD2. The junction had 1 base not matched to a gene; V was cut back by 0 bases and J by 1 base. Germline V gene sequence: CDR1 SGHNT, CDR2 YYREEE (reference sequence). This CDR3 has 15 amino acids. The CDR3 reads CASSLGAGGTDTQYF. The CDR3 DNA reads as TGTGCCAGCAGCTTGGGAGCGGGGGGCACAGATACGCAGTATTTT.

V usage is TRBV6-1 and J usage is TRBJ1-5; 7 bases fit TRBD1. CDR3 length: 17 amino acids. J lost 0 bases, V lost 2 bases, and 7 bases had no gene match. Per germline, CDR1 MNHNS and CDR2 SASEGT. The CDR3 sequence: CASSEHRGFYSNQPQHF. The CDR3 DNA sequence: TGTGCCAGCAGTGAACACAGGGGTTTTTATAGCAATCAGCCCCAGCATTTT.

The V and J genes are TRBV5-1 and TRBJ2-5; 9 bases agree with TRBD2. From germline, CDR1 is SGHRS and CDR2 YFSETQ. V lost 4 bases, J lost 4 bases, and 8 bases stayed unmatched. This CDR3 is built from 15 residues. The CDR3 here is CASSKGTSPGETQYF. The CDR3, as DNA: TGCGCCAGCAGCAAGGGGACTAGCCCGGGAGAGACCCAGTACTTC.

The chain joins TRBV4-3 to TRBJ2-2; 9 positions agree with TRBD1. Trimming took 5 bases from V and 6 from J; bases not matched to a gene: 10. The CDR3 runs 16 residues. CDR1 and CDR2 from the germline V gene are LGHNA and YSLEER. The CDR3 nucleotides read TGCGCCAGCAGCACCCTCACAGGGGGCGGGGCCGGGGAGCTGTTTTTT. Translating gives CASSTLTGGGAGELFF.

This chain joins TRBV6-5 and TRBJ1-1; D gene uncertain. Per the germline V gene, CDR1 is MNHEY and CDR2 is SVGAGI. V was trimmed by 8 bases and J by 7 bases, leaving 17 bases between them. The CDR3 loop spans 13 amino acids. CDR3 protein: CASRQEAVFEAFF. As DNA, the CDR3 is TGTGCCAGCCGTCAAGAAGCCGTTTTTGAAGCTTTCTTT.

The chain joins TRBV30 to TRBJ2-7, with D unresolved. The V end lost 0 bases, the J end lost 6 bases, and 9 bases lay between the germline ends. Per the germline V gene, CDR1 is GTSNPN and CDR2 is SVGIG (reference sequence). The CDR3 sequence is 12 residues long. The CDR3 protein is CAWSVGSGEQYF. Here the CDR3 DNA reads TGTGCCTGGAGTGTCGGGTCGGGCGAGCAGTACTTC.

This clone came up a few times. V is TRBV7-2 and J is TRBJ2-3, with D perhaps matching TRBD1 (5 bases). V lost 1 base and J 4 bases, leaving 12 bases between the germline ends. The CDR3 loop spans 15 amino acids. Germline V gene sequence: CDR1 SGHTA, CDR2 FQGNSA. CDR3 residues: CASSLGGRTPDTQYF. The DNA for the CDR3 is TGTGCCAGCAGCTTAGGGGGCCGTACCCCAGATACGCAGTATTTT. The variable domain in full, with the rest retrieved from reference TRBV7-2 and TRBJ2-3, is GAGVSQSPSNKVTEKGKDVELRCDPISGHTALYWYRQSLGQGLEFLIYFQGNSAPDKSGLPSDRFSAERTGGSVSTLTIQRTQQEDSAVYLCASSLGGRTPDTQYFGPGTRLTVL.

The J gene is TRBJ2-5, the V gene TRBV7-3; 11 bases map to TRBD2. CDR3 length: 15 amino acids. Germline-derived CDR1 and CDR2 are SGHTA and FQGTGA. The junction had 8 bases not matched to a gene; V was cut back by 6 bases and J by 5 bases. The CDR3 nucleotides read TGTGCCAGCAGTGCTACTAGCGGGGGAGGGGAGACCCAGTACTTC. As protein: CASSATSGGGETQYF.

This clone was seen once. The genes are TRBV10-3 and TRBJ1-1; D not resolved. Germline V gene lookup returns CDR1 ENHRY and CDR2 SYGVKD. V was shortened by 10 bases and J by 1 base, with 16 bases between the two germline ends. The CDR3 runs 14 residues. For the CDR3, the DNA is TGTGCCACGGAACGGGGAATAGGGAACACTGAAGCTTTCTTT. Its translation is CATERGIGNTEAFF.